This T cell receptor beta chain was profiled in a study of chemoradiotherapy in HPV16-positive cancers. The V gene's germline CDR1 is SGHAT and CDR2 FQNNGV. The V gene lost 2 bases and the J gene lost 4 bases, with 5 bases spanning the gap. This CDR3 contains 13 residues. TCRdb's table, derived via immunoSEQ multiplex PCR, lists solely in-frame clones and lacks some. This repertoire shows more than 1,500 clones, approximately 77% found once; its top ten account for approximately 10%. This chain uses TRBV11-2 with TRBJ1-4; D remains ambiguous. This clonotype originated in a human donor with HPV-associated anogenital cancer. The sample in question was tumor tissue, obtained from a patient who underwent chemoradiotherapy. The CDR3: CASSLRVNEKLFF. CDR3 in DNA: TGTGCCAGCAGCTTACGAGTTAATGAAAAACTGTTTTTT.